This is a list of T cell receptor beta chains from one sample in a study of blood T cell repertoires in COVID-19. This table comes from immunoSEQ multiplex PCR, and its TCRdb copy is limited to in-frame clones, with some not included. Of under 150,000 clones in the sample, 85% are singletons; the top ten hold roughly 3.5%. Sequenced sample: peripheral blood. These receptors all stem from a man aged 35 to 55 with acute or convalescent COVID-19. Each CDR3 is given with its conserved first and last residue. Each record gives: clone size, D gene, J gene, V gene, CDR3 protein, CDR3 DNA. A D gene is named only where the DNA matches it firmly. Clone sizes are given selectively: once, few, many, or a class where the clone is expanded.

abundance: -
d_gene: -
j_gene: TRBJ2-4
v_gene: TRBV2
CDR3aa: CASRREEAKNIQYF
CDR3nt: TGTGCCAGCAGGAGGGAAGAAGCCAAAAACATTCAGTACTTC

abundance: -
d_gene: -
j_gene: TRBJ1-2
v_gene: TRBV29-1
CDR3aa: CSVDGGDYGYTF
CDR3nt: TGCAGCGTTGATGGGGGGGACTATGGCTACACCTTC

abundance: -
d_gene: -
j_gene: TRBJ2-3
v_gene: TRBV5-4
CDR3aa: CASTTSRVTTDTQYF
CDR3nt: TGTGCCAGCACCACCTCCCGGGTGACGACAGATACGCAGTATTTT

abundance: -
d_gene: TRBD1
j_gene: TRBJ2-7
v_gene: TRBV29-1
CDR3aa: CSVARDREYEQYF
CDR3nt: TGCAGCGTGGCTCGGGACAGAGAGTACGAGCAGTACTTC

abundance: -
d_gene: -
j_gene: TRBJ1-2
v_gene: TRBV9
CDR3aa: CASSVDDGGYYGYTF
CDR3nt: TGTGCCAGCAGCGTAGATGATGGGGGCTACTATGGCTACACCTTC

abundance: -
d_gene: TRBD1
j_gene: TRBJ2-7
v_gene: TRBV6-6
CDR3aa: CASSPDRPSYEQYF
CDR3nt: TGTGCCAGCAGCCCGGACAGGCCCTCCTACGAGCAGTACTTC

abundance: -
d_gene: -
j_gene: TRBJ1-1
v_gene: TRBV7-3
CDR3aa: CASSLTRNTEAFF
CDR3nt: TGTGCCAGCAGCCTTACTAGGAACACTGAAGCTTTCTTT

abundance: -
d_gene: TRBD2
j_gene: TRBJ2-3
v_gene: TRBV29-1
CDR3aa: CSVEARGGIPDTQYF
CDR3nt: TGCAGCGTTGAAGCGCGGGGGGGCATCCCAGATACGCAGTATTTT

abundance: -
d_gene: -
j_gene: TRBJ1-6
v_gene: TRBV27
CDR3aa: CASSLSAGGNSPLHF
CDR3nt: TGTGCCAGCAGTTTATCGGCAGGAGGGAATTCACCCCTCCACTTT

abundance: once
d_gene: -
j_gene: TRBJ2-3
v_gene: TRBV6-4
CDR3aa: CASSDEGQGTDTQYF
CDR3nt: TGTGCCAGCAGTGACGAGGGCCAGGGGACAGATACGCAGTATTTT

abundance: -
d_gene: TRBD2
j_gene: TRBJ2-1
v_gene: TRBV7-2
CDR3aa: CASSLAGGALNEQFF
CDR3nt: TGTGCCAGCAGCTTGGCGGGGGGGGCACTGAATGAGCAGTTCTTC

abundance: -
d_gene: -
j_gene: TRBJ1-3
v_gene: TRBV19
CDR3aa: CASSKLAVNSGNTIYF
CDR3nt: TGTGCCAGTAGTAAATTGGCGGTTAACTCTGGAAACACCATATATTTT

abundance: -
d_gene: TRBD1
j_gene: TRBJ1-2
v_gene: TRBV19
CDR3aa: CASSGGQGPNYGYTF
CDR3nt: TGTGCCAGTAGTGGGGGACAGGGTCCTAACTATGGCTACACCTTC

abundance: -
d_gene: TRBD1
j_gene: TRBJ2-7
v_gene: TRBV15
CDR3aa: CATSTDRASYEQYF
CDR3nt: TGTGCCACCAGCACCGACAGGGCTTCCTACGAGCAGTACTTC

abundance: -
d_gene: TRBD2
j_gene: TRBJ2-7
v_gene: TRBV5-1
CDR3aa: CASSLTSAGEQYF
CDR3nt: TGCGCCAGCAGCTTGACTAGCGCAGGGGAGCAGTACTTC

abundance: -
d_gene: -
j_gene: TRBJ2-3
v_gene: TRBV9
CDR3aa: CASSVGSGWAGANTDTQYF
CDR3nt: TGTGCCAGCAGCGTAGGGTCTGGGTGGGCAGGGGCTAACACAGATACGCAGTATTTT

abundance: -
d_gene: TRBD1
j_gene: TRBJ1-4
v_gene: TRBV30
CDR3aa: CAGTGINEKLFF
CDR3nt: TGTGCCGGGACAGGGATAAATGAAAAACTGTTTTTT

abundance: -
d_gene: -
j_gene: TRBJ2-7
v_gene: TRBV7-9
CDR3aa: CASSLVRLHDGSPDEQYF
CDR3nt: TGTGCCAGCAGCTTAGTTCGACTCCACGATGGCTCTCCTGATGAGCAGTACTTC

abundance: -
d_gene: -
j_gene: TRBJ1-3
v_gene: TRBV7-8
CDR3aa: CASSLDRVSSGNTIYF
CDR3nt: TGTGCCAGCAGCTTAGATCGGGTGAGCTCTGGAAACACCATATATTTT

abundance: -
d_gene: -
j_gene: TRBJ1-2
v_gene: TRBV24-1
CDR3aa: CATSDRWTPGYTF
CDR3nt: TGTGCCACCAGTGACAGGTGGACTCCTGGCTACACCTTC

abundance: -
d_gene: -
j_gene: TRBJ2-3
v_gene: TRBV5-4
CDR3aa: CASSSAGQSDTQYF
CDR3nt: TGTGCCAGCAGCTCCGCAGGGCAATCAGATACGCAGTATTTT

abundance: -
d_gene: TRBD1
j_gene: TRBJ1-2
v_gene: TRBV29-1
CDR3aa: CSVDQGADGYTF
CDR3nt: TGCAGCGTGGACCAGGGGGCAGATGGCTACACCTTC

abundance: -
d_gene: -
j_gene: TRBJ2-2
v_gene: TRBV7-3
CDR3aa: CASSLFSVNTGELFF
CDR3nt: TGTGCCAGCAGCTTATTTAGCGTGAACACCGGGGAGCTGTTTTTT

abundance: once
d_gene: TRBD2
j_gene: TRBJ2-3
v_gene: TRBV4-1
CDR3aa: CASSPGLAGVTSTDTQYF
CDR3nt: TGCGCCAGCAGCCCGGGACTAGCGGGGGTTACTAGCACAGATACGCAGTATTTT

abundance: -
d_gene: TRBD2
j_gene: TRBJ2-3
v_gene: TRBV4-1
CDR3aa: CASSLRTSGGGTDTQYF
CDR3nt: TGCGCCAGCAGCCTGAGGACTAGCGGGGGGGGCACAGATACGCAGTATTTT

abundance: -
d_gene: -
j_gene: TRBJ2-3
v_gene: TRBV6-5
CDR3aa: CASSYSRSRTDTQYF
CDR3nt: TGTGCCAGCAGTTACTCGAGGTCTCGCACAGATACGCAGTATTTT

abundance: -
d_gene: -
j_gene: TRBJ2-7
v_gene: TRBV27
CDR3aa: CASRAPGYEQYF
CDR3nt: TGTGCCAGCAGGGCCCCAGGATACGAGCAGTACTTC

abundance: -
d_gene: TRBD2
j_gene: TRBJ2-7
v_gene: TRBV6-4
CDR3aa: CASRVRLAGEECEQYF
CDR3nt: TGTGCCAGCAGGGTTCGACTAGCGGGGGAGGAATGCGAGCAGTACTTC

abundance: -
d_gene: TRBD2
j_gene: TRBJ2-3
v_gene: TRBV4-2
CDR3aa: CASSQEKRGLTDTQYF
CDR3nt: TGTGCCAGCAGCCAAGAAAAGCGGGGACTCACAGATACGCAGTATTTT

abundance: -
d_gene: TRBD1
j_gene: TRBJ2-7
v_gene: TRBV7-2
CDR3aa: CASSLVGQGAYEQYF
CDR3nt: TGTGCCAGCAGCTTAGTTGGTCAGGGGGCCTACGAGCAGTACTTC

abundance: -
d_gene: -
j_gene: TRBJ2-7
v_gene: TRBV10-3
CDR3aa: CAIRKQGSSYEQYF
CDR3nt: TGTGCCATCCGGAAACAGGGAAGCTCCTACGAGCAGTACTTC

abundance: -
d_gene: -
j_gene: TRBJ1-1
v_gene: TRBV7-9
CDR3aa: CASSLEVGATEAFF
CDR3nt: TGTGCCAGCAGCTTAGAAGTTGGAGCCACTGAAGCTTTCTTT

abundance: -
d_gene: TRBD2
j_gene: TRBJ2-1
v_gene: TRBV9
CDR3aa: CASSGSGGAYNEQFF
CDR3nt: TGTGCCAGCAGCGGAAGCGGGGGGGCCTACAATGAGCAGTTCTTC

abundance: -
d_gene: TRBD1
j_gene: TRBJ1-5
v_gene: TRBV5-6
CDR3aa: CASSSQGRDRVNQPQHF
CDR3nt: TGTGCCAGCAGCTCCCAGGGTAGGGACAGGGTTAATCAGCCCCAGCATTTT

abundance: -
d_gene: -
j_gene: TRBJ2-3
v_gene: TRBV9
CDR3aa: CASSGQSTDTQYF
CDR3nt: TGTGCCAGCAGCGGACAGAGCACAGATACGCAGTATTTT

abundance: -
d_gene: -
j_gene: TRBJ2-2
v_gene: TRBV19
CDR3aa: CASSIEGSLNTGELFF
CDR3nt: TGTGCCAGTAGTATAGAGGGCAGTCTGAACACCGGGGAGCTGTTTTTT

abundance: -
d_gene: -
j_gene: TRBJ2-3
v_gene: TRBV25-1
CDR3aa: CASSELGRGSTDTQYF
CDR3nt: TGTGCCAGCAGTGAATTAGGGCGGGGAAGCACAGATACGCAGTATTTT

abundance: -
d_gene: -
j_gene: TRBJ2-5
v_gene: TRBV24-1
CDR3aa: CATSDYGQFEETQYF
CDR3nt: TGTGCCACCAGTGATTATGGACAATTTGAAGAGACCCAGTACTTC

abundance: few
d_gene: -
j_gene: TRBJ1-6
v_gene: TRBV4-1
CDR3aa: CASSQDSNSPLHF
CDR3nt: TGCGCCAGCAGCCAAGACAGTAATTCACCCCTCCACTTT

abundance: -
d_gene: -
j_gene: TRBJ1-5
v_gene: TRBV4-1
CDR3aa: CASSQVVSNQPQHF
CDR3nt: TGCGCCAGCAGCCAAGTAGTTAGCAATCAGCCCCAGCATTTT

abundance: -
d_gene: TRBD1
j_gene: TRBJ1-5
v_gene: TRBV19
CDR3aa: CASSMASGGYQPQHF
CDR3nt: TGTGCCAGTAGTATGGCGTCAGGGGGGTATCAGCCCCAGCATTTT